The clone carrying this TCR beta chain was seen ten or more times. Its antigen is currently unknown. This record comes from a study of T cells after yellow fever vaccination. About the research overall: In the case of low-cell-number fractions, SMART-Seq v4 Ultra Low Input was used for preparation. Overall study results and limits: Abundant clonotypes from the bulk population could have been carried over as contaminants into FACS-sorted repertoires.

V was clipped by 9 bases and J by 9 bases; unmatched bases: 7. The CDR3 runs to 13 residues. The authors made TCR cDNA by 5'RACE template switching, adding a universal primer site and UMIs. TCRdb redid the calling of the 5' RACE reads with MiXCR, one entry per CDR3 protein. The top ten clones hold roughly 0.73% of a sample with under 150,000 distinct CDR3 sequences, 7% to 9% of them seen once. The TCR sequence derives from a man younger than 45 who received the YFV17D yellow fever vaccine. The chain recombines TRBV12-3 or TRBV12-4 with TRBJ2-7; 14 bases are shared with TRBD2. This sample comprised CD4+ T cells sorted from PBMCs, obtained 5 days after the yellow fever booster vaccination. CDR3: CASRLAGGDVQYF. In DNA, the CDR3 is TGTGCCAGTAGACTAGCGGGAGGGGACGTGCAGTACTTC.